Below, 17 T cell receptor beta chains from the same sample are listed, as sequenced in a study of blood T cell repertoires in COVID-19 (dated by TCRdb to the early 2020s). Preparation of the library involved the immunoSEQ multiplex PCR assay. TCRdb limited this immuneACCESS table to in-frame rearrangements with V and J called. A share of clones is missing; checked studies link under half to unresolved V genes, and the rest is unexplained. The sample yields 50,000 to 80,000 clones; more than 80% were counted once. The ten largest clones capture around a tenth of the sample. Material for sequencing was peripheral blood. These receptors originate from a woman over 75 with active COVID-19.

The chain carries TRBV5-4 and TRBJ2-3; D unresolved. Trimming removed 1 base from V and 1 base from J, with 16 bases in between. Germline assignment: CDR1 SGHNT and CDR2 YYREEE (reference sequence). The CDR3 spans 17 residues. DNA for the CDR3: TGTGCCAGCAGCTTGACGAAGAGCACCTTTGGCACAGATACGCAGTATTTT. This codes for CASSLTKSTFGTDTQYF.

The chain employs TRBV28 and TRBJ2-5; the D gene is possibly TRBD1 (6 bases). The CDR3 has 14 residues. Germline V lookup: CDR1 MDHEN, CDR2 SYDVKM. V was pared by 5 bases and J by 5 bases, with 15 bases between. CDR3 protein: CASSVTGSGETQYF. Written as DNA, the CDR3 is TGTGCCAGCAGTGTCACAGGGTCGGGTGAGACCCAGTACTTC.

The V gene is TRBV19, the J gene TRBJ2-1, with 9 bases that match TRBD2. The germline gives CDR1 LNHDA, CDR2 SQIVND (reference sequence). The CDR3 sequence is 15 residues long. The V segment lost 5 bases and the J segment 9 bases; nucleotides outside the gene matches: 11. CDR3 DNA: TGTGCCAGTAGTTTACTAGCGGGCACGGAGAGTGAGCAGTTCTTC. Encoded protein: CASSLLAGTESEQFF.

CDR3 loop: CASSPPGGRALLETQYF. The CDR3 DNA reads as TGTGCCAGCAGCCCCCCCGGCGGGAGGGCCTTATTAGAGACCCAGTACTTC. This chain joins TRBV7-6 and TRBJ2-5; TRBD2 aligns across 9 bases. Losses at the gene ends were 5 bases for V and 4 bases for J; bases not matched to a gene: 14. Germline CDR1 SGHVS, CDR2 FNYEAQ. This CDR3 is 17 amino acids long.

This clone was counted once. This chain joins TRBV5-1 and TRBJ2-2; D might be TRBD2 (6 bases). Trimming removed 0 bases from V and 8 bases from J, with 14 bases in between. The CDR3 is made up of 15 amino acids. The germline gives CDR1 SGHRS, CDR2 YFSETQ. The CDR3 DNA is TGCGCCAGCAGCTTGGTTTTGCGGGATCCAGGGGAGCTGTTTTTT. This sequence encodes CASSLVLRDPGELFF.

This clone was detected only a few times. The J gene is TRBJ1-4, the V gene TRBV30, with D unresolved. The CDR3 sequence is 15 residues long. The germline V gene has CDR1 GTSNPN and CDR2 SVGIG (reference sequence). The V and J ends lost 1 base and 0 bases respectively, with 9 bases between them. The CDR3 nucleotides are TGTGCCTGGAGTGAGACTACTGCAACTAATGAAAAACTGTTTTTT. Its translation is CAWSETTATNEKLFF.

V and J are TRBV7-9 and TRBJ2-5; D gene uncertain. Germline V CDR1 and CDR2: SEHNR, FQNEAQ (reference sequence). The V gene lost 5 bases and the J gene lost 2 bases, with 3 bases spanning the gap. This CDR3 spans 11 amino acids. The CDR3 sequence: CASSIQETQYF. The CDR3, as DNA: TGTGCCAGCAGCATACAAGAGACCCAGTACTTC.

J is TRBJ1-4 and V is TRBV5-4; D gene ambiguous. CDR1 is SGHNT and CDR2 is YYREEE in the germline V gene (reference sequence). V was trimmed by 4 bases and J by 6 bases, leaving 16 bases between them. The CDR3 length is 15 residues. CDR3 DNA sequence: TGTGCCAGCAGCCTACGACCCCGGGAGGATGAAAAACTGTTTTTT. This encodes CASSLRPREDEKLFF. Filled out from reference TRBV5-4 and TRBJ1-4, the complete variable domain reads ETGVTQSPTHLIKTRGQQVTLRCSSQSGHNTVSWYQQALGQGPQFIFQYYREEENGRGNFPPRFSGLQFPNYSSELNVNALELDDSALYLCASSLRPREDEKLFFGSGTQLSVL.

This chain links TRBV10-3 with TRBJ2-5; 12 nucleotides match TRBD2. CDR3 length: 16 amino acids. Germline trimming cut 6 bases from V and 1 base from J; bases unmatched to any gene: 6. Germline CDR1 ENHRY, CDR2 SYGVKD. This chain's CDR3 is CAIRTSGGGGQETQYF. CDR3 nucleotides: TGTGCCATCAGGACTAGCGGGGGAGGGGGCCAAGAGACCCAGTACTTC.

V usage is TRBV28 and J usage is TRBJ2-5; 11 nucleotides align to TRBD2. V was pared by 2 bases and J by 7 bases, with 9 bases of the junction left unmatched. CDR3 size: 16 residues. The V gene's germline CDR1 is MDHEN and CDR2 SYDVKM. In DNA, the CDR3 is TGTGCCAGCAGTTTAAATCCTAGCGGGAGGCGGAGGACCCAGTACTTC. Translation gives CASSLNPSGRRRTQYF.

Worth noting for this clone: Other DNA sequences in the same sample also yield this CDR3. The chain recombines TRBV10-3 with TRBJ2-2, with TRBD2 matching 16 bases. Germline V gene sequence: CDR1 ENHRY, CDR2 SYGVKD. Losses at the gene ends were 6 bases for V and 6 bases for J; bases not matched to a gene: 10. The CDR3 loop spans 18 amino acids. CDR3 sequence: CAISVGLAGGRGPGELFF. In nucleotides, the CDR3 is TGTGCCATCAGCGTGGGACTAGCGGGGGGGCGGGGTCCCGGGGAGCTGTTTTTT.

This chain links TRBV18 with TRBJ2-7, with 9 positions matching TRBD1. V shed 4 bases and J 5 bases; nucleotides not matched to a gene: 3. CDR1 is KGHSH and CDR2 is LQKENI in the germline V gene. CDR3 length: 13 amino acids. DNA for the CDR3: TGTGCCAGCTCACGGGACAGGGCGGACGAGCAGTACTTC. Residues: CASSRDRADEQYF.

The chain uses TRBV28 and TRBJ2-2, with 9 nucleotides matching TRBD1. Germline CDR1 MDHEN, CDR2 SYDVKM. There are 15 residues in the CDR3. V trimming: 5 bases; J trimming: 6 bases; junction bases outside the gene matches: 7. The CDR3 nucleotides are TGTGCCAGCAGTCTACGGACAGGGGTGCCCGGGGAGCTGTTTTTT. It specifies CASSLRTGVPGELFF. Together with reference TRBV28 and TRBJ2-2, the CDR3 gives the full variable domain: DVKVTQSSRYLVKRTGEKVFLECVQDMDHENMFWYRQDPGLGLRLIYFSYDVKMKEKGDIPEGYSVSREKKERFSLILESASTNQTSMYLCASSLRTGVPGELFFGEGSRLTVL.

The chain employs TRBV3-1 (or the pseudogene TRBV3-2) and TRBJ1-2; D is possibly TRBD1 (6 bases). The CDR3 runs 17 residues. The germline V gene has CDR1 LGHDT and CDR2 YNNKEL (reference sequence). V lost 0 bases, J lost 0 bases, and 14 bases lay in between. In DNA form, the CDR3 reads TGTGCCAGCAGCCAAGAGGGCTTCGGGGGGCCTAACTATGGCTACACCTTC. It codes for CASSQEGFGGPNYGYTF.

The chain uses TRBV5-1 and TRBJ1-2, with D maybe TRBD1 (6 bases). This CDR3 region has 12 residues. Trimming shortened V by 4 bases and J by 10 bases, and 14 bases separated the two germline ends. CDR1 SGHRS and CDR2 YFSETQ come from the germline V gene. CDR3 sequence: CASSLRTEPYTF. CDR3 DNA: TGCGCCAGCAGCCTTCGGACAGAACCCTACACCTTC.

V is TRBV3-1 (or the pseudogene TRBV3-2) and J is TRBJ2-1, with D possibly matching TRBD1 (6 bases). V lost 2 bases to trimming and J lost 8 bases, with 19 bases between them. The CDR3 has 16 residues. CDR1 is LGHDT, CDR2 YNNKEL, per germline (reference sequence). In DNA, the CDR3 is TGTGCCAGCAGCCAAAGTTTGCAGGGGTCTTGGGATGAGCAGTTCTTC. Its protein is CASSQSLQGSWDEQFF.

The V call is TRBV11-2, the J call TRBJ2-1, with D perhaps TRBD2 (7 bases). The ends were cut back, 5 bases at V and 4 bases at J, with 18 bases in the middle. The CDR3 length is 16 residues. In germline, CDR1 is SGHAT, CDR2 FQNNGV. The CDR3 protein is CASSRGGPGLYNEQFF. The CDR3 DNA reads TGTGCCAGCAGCAGAGGGGGGCCGGGACTATACAATGAGCAGTTCTTC.